The entry below gives a single T cell receptor (beta chain) sequence along with its context. The entry originates in a study of blood T cell repertoires in COVID-19. About the research overall: All recovered Cohort 3 donors got two negative PCRs, got clearance, or saw symptom resolution. From T cells, B-cell-depleted T cells, or PBMCs came the material, which was cDNA or gDNA. Some COVID-19 samples were acute and others convalescent; all came from the United States, Italy and Spain.

Participant-reported clinical history was the basis for cohort assignment. The assay was immunoSEQ multiplex PCR, and TCRdb's table has in-frame clones only and misses some. The repertoire holds about 210,000 clones, with roughly 87% as singletons. Material for sequencing was PBMCs or T cells enriched from blood (not recorded which). The TCR comes from a young man in a cohort exposed to, infected with or recovered from COVID-19 (not recorded which).

CDR3 sequence reads: CASSLGDREETQYF. The CDR3 nucleotides read TGTGCCAGCAGCTTAGGCGACAGGGAAGAGACCCAGTACTTC. The genes are TRBV7-9 and TRBJ2-5; 7 bases fit TRBD1. Trimming cost V 1 base and J 3 bases; bases outside gene matches: 2. This CDR3 has 14 amino acids. Germline loops: CDR1 SEHNR, CDR2 FQNEAQ (reference sequence).